One and the same sample provided the 30 T cell receptor beta chains below, sequenced in a study of OX40 agonist ivuxolimab in advanced cancers. Repertoires were generated with immunoSEQ multiplex PCR, while TCRdb's copy carries only in-frame clones and drops some. The table shows more than 50,000 clones, with roughly 84% occurring only once. Sequencing used CD4+ or CD8+ T cells sorted from blood, obtained in a trial of the OX40 agonist ivuxolimab. The receptors shown here come from an adult with an advanced solid tumor such as melanoma, head and neck, liver or kidney cancer.

J is TRBJ2-3 and V is TRBV2; 13 bases map to TRBD2. This CDR3 has 16 amino acids. The germline V gene encodes CDR1 SNHLY and CDR2 FYNNEI. J was trimmed by 5 bases and V by 9 bases; bases with no gene match: 11. The CDR3 region is CASRGWTSGSLDTQYF. DNA of the CDR3: TGTGCCAGTAGAGGCTGGACTAGCGGGAGCCTAGATACGCAGTATTTT.

The chain is built from TRBV4-1 and TRBJ2-5; 7 nucleotides match TRBD1. This CDR3 comprises 15 residues. CDR1 and CDR2 from the germline V gene are MGHRA and YSYEKL. V trimming: 3 bases; J trimming: 0 bases; junction bases outside the gene matches: 4. The CDR3 DNA reads as TGCGCCAGCAGCCACTATGGACAGGACCAAGAGACCCAGTACTTC. This gives the protein CASSHYGQDQETQYF.

The chain recombines TRBV6-5 with TRBJ2-7; no definite D call. The CDR3 has 15 residues. The V end was cut by 7 bases, the J end by 2 bases, with 18 bases between. Germline lookup yields CDR1 MNHEY and CDR2 SVGAGI. The CDR3 coding sequence is TGTGCCAGCACTAGAGGCCCGGAGTCGGCCTACGAGCAGTACTTC. Protein: CASTRGPESAYEQYF.

The chain employs TRBV6-1 and TRBJ2-5; no reliable D call. Germline assignment: CDR1 MNHNS and CDR2 SASEGT. The CDR3 is 13 amino acids. Trimming removed 4 bases from V and 5 bases from J, with 11 bases in between. CDR3 DNA: TGTGCCAGCAGTGGGAACCTTAGGGAGACCCAGTACTTC. It yields the protein CASSGNLRETQYF.

This clone was seen only once. V usage is TRBV7-9 and J usage is TRBJ2-5; TRBD1 might be the D (6 bases). Germline V gene data show CDR1 as SEHNR and CDR2 as FQNEAQ (reference sequence). CDR3 length: 16 residues. The germline V and J ends were trimmed by 5 bases and 4 bases, with 20 bases remaining between them. In nucleotides, the CDR3 is TGTGCCAGCAGCCCCGCCCCCGCGACAGGTCGAGAGACCCAGTACTTC. Residues: CASSPAPATGRETQYF.

The chain employs TRBV28 and TRBJ1-1; the D gene is possibly TRBD1 (5 bases). Looked up from germline, CDR1 is MDHEN and CDR2 is SYDVKM. V was clipped by 7 bases and J by 3 bases, with 21 bases between them. This CDR3 region has 16 residues. CDR3 protein: CASKLKDPGGDTEAFF. CDR3 coding DNA: TGTGCCAGCAAACTTAAGGACCCGGGGGGGGACACTGAAGCTTTCTTT.

V is TRBV6-5 and J is TRBJ1-6; possible D gene TRBD1, 5 bases. CDR1 and CDR2 (germline): MNHEY, SVGAGI. The CDR3 consists of 13 residues. Between the trimmed V and J ends, which lost 6 bases and 8 bases, there was a span of 11 bases. Here the CDR3 reads CASRPDSHSPLHF. CDR3 nucleotides: TGTGCCAGCAGGCCAGACAGCCATTCACCCCTCCACTTT.

Here the CDR3 DNA reads TGTGCCAGCTCACCACCGGGGCTAGCGCGGCCAGATACGCAGTATTTT. Translating gives CASSPPGLARPDTQYF. This chain connects TRBV18 to TRBJ2-3, with a possible D match to TRBD2 (6 bases). This CDR3 has 16 amino acids. V shed 0 bases and J shed 4 bases, with 14 bases lying between them. Germline CDR1 is KGHSH and CDR2 is LQKENI.

The chain carries TRBV7-9 and TRBJ1-1; D unclear. CDR3 size: 14 residues. The V gene lost 4 bases and the J gene lost 4 bases, with 13 bases spanning the gap. Germline values: CDR1 SEHNR, CDR2 FQNEAQ (reference sequence). This chain's CDR3 is CASSSPGQGTEAFF. CDR3 in DNA: TGTGCCAGCAGCTCCCCCGGCCAAGGCACTGAAGCTTTCTTT.

The rearrangement uses TRBV2 and TRBJ1-4, with 8 bases identical to TRBD1. With V trimmed by 11 bases and J by 10 bases, 9 bases remained unmatched. Per the germline V gene, CDR1 is SNHLY and CDR2 is FYNNEI. This CDR3 has 12 residues. The CDR3 sequence is CACRGQGGKLFF. The DNA for the CDR3 is TGTGCCTGCCGAGGACAGGGTGGAAAACTGTTTTTT.

This clone was detected only once. The chain joins TRBV5-1 to TRBJ2-5; a weak D match, TRBD1 (5 bases). V dropped 0 bases and J dropped 2 bases, with 11 bases sitting between them. The germline CDR1 and CDR2 sequences are SGHRS and YFSETQ. The length of the CDR3 is 15 residues. The CDR3 is CASSLAVTVQETQYF. In DNA, the CDR3 is TGCGCCAGCAGCTTGGCTGTGACAGTGCAAGAGACCCAGTACTTC.

The V call is TRBV7-9, the J call TRBJ2-7; D uncertain. The CDR3 sequence is 13 residues long. Germline values: CDR1 SEHNR, CDR2 FQNEAQ (reference sequence). The ends were cut back, 0 bases at V and 4 bases at J, with 7 bases in the middle. The CDR3 DNA sequence: TGTGCCAGCAGCTTAGCGTTGGGATACGAGCAGTACTTC. Amino acid sequence: CASSLALGYEQYF.

The rearrangement uses TRBV19 and TRBJ2-3; D is uncertain. The CDR3 has 14 amino acids. Trimming stripped 3 bases from V and 3 bases from J, with 10 bases between. In germline, CDR1 is LNHDA, CDR2 SQIVND (reference sequence). In DNA form, the CDR3 reads TGTGCCAGTAGTATCTCCGACCATACAGATACGCAGTATTTT. It codes for CASSISDHTDTQYF.

The chain couples TRBV9 to TRBJ2-2; 12 bases agree with TRBD2. From germline, CDR1 is SGDLS and CDR2 YYNGEE. The CDR3 is 16 amino acids. The trim removed 3 bases at V and 4 bases at J, leaving 4 bases unmatched. DNA for the CDR3: TGTGCCAGCAGCGCACTAGCGGGAGGCCCCACCGGGGAGCTGTTTTTT. It codes for CASSALAGGPTGELFF.

The chain recombines TRBV27 with TRBJ2-2, with D tentatively TRBD1 (7 bases). The CDR3 consists of 14 residues. CDR1 MNHEY and CDR2 SMNVEV come from the germline V gene (reference sequence). V was shortened by 6 bases and J by 6 bases, with 14 bases between the two germline ends. The CDR3 loop reads CASSLTGRPGELFF. Written as DNA, the CDR3 is TGTGCCAGCAGCTTGACAGGGAGGCCCGGGGAGCTGTTTTTT.

The chain employs TRBV29-1 and TRBJ1-1, with TRBD1 matching over 7 bases. From germline, CDR1 is SQVTM and CDR2 ANQGSEA. The ends lost 4 bases at V and 5 bases at J; junction bases unmatched: 7. The CDR3 consists of 13 residues. The DNA for the CDR3 is TGCAGCGTTGGGAAGGGGGCAGGGACTGAAGCTTTCTTT. The encoded protein is CSVGKGAGTEAFF.

This clone was detected only a few times. Other DNA sequences in the same sample also yield this CDR3. The gene calls are TRBV27 and TRBJ2-1; tentatively, D is TRBD1 (5 bases). This CDR3 contains 13 residues. Trimming stripped 2 bases from V and 4 bases from J, with 6 bases between. Germline V gene data show CDR1 as MNHEY and CDR2 as SMNVEV (reference sequence). In DNA form, the CDR3 reads TGTGCCAGCAGTTTAGCAGGGTACAATGAGCAGTTCTTC. Residues: CASSLAGYNEQFF.

This clone appeared a few times. Other DNA sequences in this sample translate to the same CDR3. The V call is TRBV19, the J call TRBJ2-7, with TRBD2 matching 13 bases. CDR3 length: 14 residues. Germline CDR1 LNHDA, CDR2 SQIVND (reference sequence). The junction had 0 bases not matched to a gene; V was cut back by 3 bases and J by 4 bases. This CDR3 is CASSMGLAGYEQYF. The CDR3, as DNA: TGTGCCAGTAGTATGGGACTAGCGGGATACGAGCAGTACTTC.

The rearrangement joins TRBV28 to TRBJ1-4; TRBD1 matches at 10 bases. Germline V gene lookup returns CDR1 MDHEN and CDR2 SYDVKM. The V segment lost 5 bases and the J segment 6 bases; nucleotides outside the gene matches: 9. The CDR3 covers 16 residues. As DNA, the CDR3 is TGTGCCAGCAGTCCCGCGCCGGGACAGGGGCATGAAAAACTGTTTTTT. This sequence encodes CASSPAPGQGHEKLFF.

The V and J genes are TRBV7-2 and TRBJ1-2; D is possibly TRBD1 (5 bases). The CDR3 loop spans 12 amino acids. The germline V gene has CDR1 SGHTA and CDR2 FQGNSA. V was trimmed by 3 bases and J by 12 bases, leaving 14 bases between them. In nucleotides, the CDR3 is TGTGCCAGCAGCTTCCAATTACAGGAGAACACCTTC. Translating gives CASSFQLQENTF.

Turning to this clone: Other DNA sequences in the sample encode the same CDR3. The chain is built from TRBV4-3 and TRBJ2-2; no clear D gene. The length of the CDR3 is 15 residues. The germline V and J ends were trimmed by 0 bases and 1 base, with 6 bases remaining between them. Germline CDR1 LGHNA, CDR2 YSLEER. The CDR3 loop reads CASSQDLGNTGELFF. CDR3 bases: TGCGCCAGCAGCCAAGATCTCGGGAACACCGGGGAGCTGTTTTTT.

This rearrangement joins TRBV27 to TRBJ2-3; no definite D call. CDR3 length: 15 residues. CDR1 is MNHEY and CDR2 is SMNVEV in the germline V gene (reference sequence). Trimming took off 3 bases at V and 4 bases at J, with 14 bases between the two ends. The CDR3 DNA sequence: TGTGCCAGCAGTTTCGCCCGGGCCGGAGCAGATACGCAGTATTTT. As protein: CASSFARAGADTQYF.

The gene calls are TRBV30 and TRBJ2-2; 11 bases fit TRBD2. Germline V gives CDR1 GTSNPN, CDR2 SVGIG (reference sequence). The CDR3 extends over 14 amino acids. V lost 2 bases and J lost 8; bases outside the gene matches: 4. The CDR3 here is CAWSLGLAVGELFF. CDR3 nucleotide sequence: TGTGCCTGGAGTTTGGGACTAGCGGTGGGGGAGCTGTTTTTT.

The chain has TRBV4-1 and TRBJ1-2, with D perhaps TRBD1 (5 bases). The V end lost 0 bases, the J end lost 4 bases, and 21 bases lay between the germline ends. The CDR3 covers 18 residues. Germline CDR1 and CDR2: MGHRA and YSYEKL. CDR3 coding DNA: TGCGCCAGCAGCCAAGAGTCAGGACACACCTCTATAAGCTATGGCTACACCTTC. Encoded protein: CASSQESGHTSISYGYTF.

The chain recombines TRBV28 with TRBJ2-2, with 12 bases that match TRBD2. CDR1 MDHEN and CDR2 SYDVKM come from the germline V gene. There are 18 residues in the CDR3. V lost 5 bases to trimming and J lost 3 bases; unmatched junction nucleotides: 10. CDR3 sequence (DNA): TGTGCCAGCAGTGTTCCGACTAGCGGGAGTTTACACACCGGGGAGCTGTTTTTT. Translating gives CASSVPTSGSLHTGELFF.

This sequence joins TRBV18 and TRBJ1-1; D is ambiguous. The CDR3 loop spans 14 amino acids. Trimming removed 4 bases at V and 0 bases at J, with 9 bases between. From germline, CDR1 is KGHSH and CDR2 LQKENI. CDR3 in DNA: TGTGCCAGCTCACACGGAAACCTGAACACTGAAGCTTTCTTT. This encodes CASSHGNLNTEAFF.

As for this clone: An end of the junction differs from the germline gene, which may be a read error. The CDR3 bases are TGTGCCAGCAGTGGGGGGGGCTACGATGAGCAGTTCTTC. Translating gives CASSGGGYDEQFF. V usage is TRBV27 and J usage is TRBJ2-1; TRBD2 is a possible D gene (7 bases). Per germline, CDR1 MNHEY and CDR2 SMNVEV (reference sequence). This CDR3 comprises 13 residues.

The chain combines TRBV5-7 with TRBJ1-2; a possible D gene is TRBD1 (6 bases). TRBV5-7 is sorted into the ORF group, with uncertain function. CDR3 length: 13 residues. Trimming pared 3 bases from V and 9 bases from J, leaving 15 bases between. CDR3 amino acids: CASSSPGALSYTF. The CDR3 DNA follows: TGTGCCAGCAGCTCACCAGGGGCCTTGAGCTACACCTTC.

The V and J genes are TRBV6-6 and TRBJ2-3, with unresolved D. The ends were cut back, 6 bases at V and 2 bases at J, with 15 bases in the middle. The CDR3 sequence is 15 residues long. CDR1 and CDR2 (germline): MNHNY, SVGAGI (reference sequence). CDR3 loop: CASRTPGSHTDTQYF. CDR3 nucleotide sequence: TGTGCCAGCAGGACGCCGGGCTCGCACACAGATACGCAGTATTTT.

The rearrangement joins TRBV19 to TRBJ2-7, with unresolved D. The CDR3 covers 14 residues. The V gene's germline CDR1 is LNHDA and CDR2 SQIVND (reference sequence). Trimming removed 6 bases at V and 6 bases at J, with 18 bases between. The CDR3 DNA reads TGTGCCAGTAGCGTGACAAGAGAGAACCCCGAGCAGTACTTC. Translated: CASSVTRENPEQYF.